These 5 T cell receptor beta chains were all obtained from the same sample, sequenced in a study of beta chain features in type 1 diabetes. The study, taken as a whole, reports: There was a moderate but significant shortening of TCRB CDR3s in all four CD4+ subsets of Type 1 diabetes patients.

Antigens of these TCRs are unknown. The whole isolated RNA underwent reverse transcription, so sequencing captured expressed TCRB transcripts. Produced via immunoSEQ multiplex PCR; TCRdb's table is partial and in-frame only. The sample lists 600,000 or so clones; around an eighth were seen once. Material: naive CD4+ T cells from blood. The origin of the receptors is a man aged 18 to 29 with type 1 diabetes.

This clone has only a few counts. An end of the junction does not agree with germline; a read error may underlie this. The rearrangement links TRBV7-7 to TRBJ2-1; TRBD2 agrees at 14 bases. The CDR3 has 15 residues. Germline CDR1 reads SSHAT; CDR2 reads FNYEAQ (reference sequence). The CDR3 DNA is TGTGCTAGCAGCCCAGGACTAGCGGGAGGCGATGAGCAGTTCTTC. It codes for CASSPGLAGGDEQFF.

V and J are TRBV28 and TRBJ1-6; maybe TRBD1 (5 bases). Trimming shortened V by 3 bases and J by 0 bases, and 15 bases separated the two germline ends. The CDR3 consists of 18 residues. Per germline, CDR1 MDHEN and CDR2 SYDVKM. The CDR3 region is CASSFVGRGNSYNSPLHF. The CDR3 nucleotides are TGTGCCAGCAGTTTTGTAGGAAGGGGAAACTCCTATAATTCACCCCTCCACTTT.

This chain uses TRBV28 with TRBJ1-4, with D tentatively TRBD1 (6 bases). Trimming stripped 7 bases from V and 5 bases from J, with 14 bases between. The CDR3 is 14 amino acids. The germline CDR1 and CDR2 sequences are MDHEN and SYDVKM. The CDR3 nucleotides are TGTGCCAGCACTATCCAGGGGTTGAATGAAAAACTGTTTTTT. It is translated as CASTIQGLNEKLFF.

This chain links TRBV9 with TRBJ2-7; D could derive from TRBD1 or TRBD2 (7 bases each). The CDR3 sequence is 15 residues long. Trimming shortened V by 0 bases and J by 2 bases, and 12 bases separated the two germline ends. CDR1 is SGDLS and CDR2 is YYNGEE in the germline V gene. Here the CDR3 DNA reads TGTGCCAGCAGCGTAGCAGGGGGACTAACCTACGAGCAGTACTTC. This encodes CASSVAGGLTYEQYF.

The V call is TRBV29-1, the J call TRBJ2-7; 13 nucleotides line up with TRBD2. The CDR3 consists of 14 residues. J lost 9 bases, V lost 2 bases, and 7 bases had no gene match. The germline CDR1 and CDR2 sequences are SQVTM and ANQGSEA. CDR3 DNA: TGCAGCGTTGAAAGGACTAGCGGGAGTTCTGTGCAGTACTTC. It specifies CSVERTSGSSVQYF.